The 15 T cell receptor beta chains below were found in one sample sequenced in a study of blood T cell repertoires in COVID-19. Profiling relied on immunoSEQ multiplex PCR, and the TCRdb table lists in-frame clones only, not all of them. Of a few hundred thousand clones listed, 89% were seen once; the top ten hold over 8.5%. The material sequenced was peripheral blood. Source of these receptors: a woman aged 25 to 39 with COVID-19, enrolled during active disease.

This chain joins TRBV25-1 and TRBJ1-2; unclear D gene. There are 12 residues in the CDR3. V lost 3 bases to trimming and J lost 4 bases, with 6 bases between them. Germline-derived CDR1 and CDR2 are MGHDK and SYGVNS. The CDR3 bases are TGTGCCAGCAGTGATCCCCTCTATGGCTACACCTTC. It is translated as CASSDPLYGYTF.

The genes are TRBV18 and TRBJ2-7; D is undetermined. This CDR3 is built from 11 residues. Germline CDR1 and CDR2: KGHSH and LQKENI. Trimming removed 3 bases at V and 3 bases at J, with 3 bases between. CDR3 residues: CASSPNYEQYF. In nucleotides, the CDR3 is TGTGCCAGCTCACCCAACTACGAGCAGTACTTC.

This CDR3 reads CASKYGVASPRTDTQYF. In DNA, the CDR3 is TGCGCCAGCAAGTACGGGGTCGCCTCGCCCCGCACAGATACGCAGTATTTT. The chain links TRBV10-2 to TRBJ2-3; the D gene is possibly TRBD2 (5 bases). This CDR3 region has 17 residues. Per germline, CDR1 WSHSY and CDR2 SAAADI. V was shortened by 7 bases and J by 1 base, with 21 bases between the two germline ends.

The chain joins TRBV6-6 to TRBJ1-2; D unclear. Trimming pared 0 bases from V and 4 bases from J, leaving 12 bases between. The CDR3 sequence is 15 residues long. Germline assignment: CDR1 MNHNY and CDR2 SVGAGI (reference sequence). The CDR3 loop is CASSYSLGRVYGYTF. In nucleotides, the CDR3 is TGTGCCAGCAGTTACTCGCTAGGGCGGGTCTATGGCTACACCTTC.

The CDR3 region is CASSLGAGPNNEQFF. CDR3 in DNA: TGTGCCAGCAGCTTAGGTGCGGGCCCTAACAATGAGCAGTTCTTC. This sequence joins TRBV7-9 and TRBJ2-1, with D perhaps matching TRBD2 (5 bases). V shed 1 base and J shed 5 bases, with 12 bases lying between them. Germline-derived CDR1 and CDR2 are SEHNR and FQNEAQ (reference sequence). There are 15 residues in the CDR3. Supplemented by reference TRBV7-9 and TRBJ2-1, the full variable domain reads DTGVSQNPRHKITKRGQNVTFRCDPISEHNRLYWYRQTLGQGPEFLTYFQNEAQLEKSRLLSDRFSAERPKGSFSTLEIQRTEQGDSAMYLCASSLGAGPNNEQFFGPGTRLTVL.

The V and J genes are TRBV5-5 and TRBJ2-5, with 13 bases aligning to TRBD2. Germline values: CDR1 SGHKS, CDR2 YYEKEE (reference sequence). CDR3 length equals 17 residues. V gave up 0 bases and J gave up 1 base; unmatched junction bases: 3. The CDR3: CASSLGGLAGLQETQYF. In DNA form, the CDR3 reads TGTGCCAGCAGCTTGGGGGGACTAGCGGGGCTCCAAGAGACCCAGTACTTC.

This sequence joins TRBV4-1 and TRBJ1-4; D unclear. The CDR3 has 13 residues. V was shortened by 0 bases and J by 13 bases, with 12 bases between the two germline ends. CDR1 and CDR2 from the germline V gene are MGHRA and YSYEKL. CDR3 amino acids: CASSQDWNRGLFF. The CDR3 DNA is TGCGCCAGCAGCCAAGATTGGAACCGGGGACTGTTTTTT.

CDR3 nucleotides: TGTGCCAGCAGCAAACTAGCGGGGGGGGCAGATACGCAGTATTTT. Protein product: CASSKLAGGADTQYF. The chain links TRBV28 to TRBJ2-3; 13 nucleotides agree with TRBD2. CDR3 length: 15 residues. J lost 4 bases, V lost 6 bases, and 4 bases had no gene match. Germline V gene lookup returns CDR1 MDHEN and CDR2 SYDVKM.

This sequence joins TRBV7-9 and TRBJ1-2, with a possible D match to TRBD1 (6 bases). This CDR3 comprises 12 residues. Germline CDR1 reads SEHNR; CDR2 reads FQNEAQ (reference sequence). V was clipped by 2 bases and J by 8 bases, with 9 bases between them. The CDR3 loop is CASSLQGQGYTF. The CDR3 DNA follows: TGTGCCAGCAGCTTACAGGGGCAAGGCTACACCTTC.

This chain uses TRBV5-8 with TRBJ1-3; D is uncertain. The CDR3 is 16 residues long. Germline-derived CDR1 and CDR2 are SGHTS and YDEGEE. The ends were cut back, 0 bases at V and 2 bases at J, with 12 bases in the middle. For the CDR3, the DNA is TGTGCCAGCAGCTTGGGTACGGTTACGACTGGAAACACCATATATTTT. Its protein is CASSLGTVTTGNTIYF. Variable domain in full (rest from reference TRBV5-8 and TRBJ1-3): EAGVTQSPTHLIKTRGQQATLRCSPISGHTSVYWYQQALGLGLQFLLWYDEGEERNRGNFPPRFSGRQFPNYSSELNVNALELEDSALYLCASSLGTVTTGNTIYFGEGSWLTVV.

The rearrangement joins TRBV6-1 to TRBJ2-4; D remains unclear. The V end was cut by 1 base, the J end by 7 bases, with 8 bases between. The length of the CDR3 is 13 residues. CDR1 MNHNS and CDR2 SASEGT come from the germline V gene. Here the CDR3 DNA reads TGTGCCAGCAGTGAAGACAGAAGGAACATTCAGTACTTC. This codes for CASSEDRRNIQYF.

The chain recombines TRBV6-1 with TRBJ2-7; 10 nucleotides line up with TRBD2. The CDR3 contains 15 residues. Per the germline V gene, CDR1 is MNHNS and CDR2 is SASEGT. The V segment lost 5 bases and the J segment 2 bases; nucleotides outside the gene matches: 6. The CDR3 protein is CASSSLAGAAYEQYF. CDR3 in DNA: TGTGCCAGCAGTTCCCTAGCGGGGGCCGCCTACGAGCAGTACTTC.

The chain couples TRBV4-2 to TRBJ1-1; D is uncertain. CDR1 and CDR2 from the germline V gene are LGHNA and YNFKEQ. This CDR3 is built from 14 residues. Trimming removed 0 bases at V and 11 bases at J, with 16 bases between. This chain's CDR3 is CASSQDATGGDAFF. The CDR3 region has the DNA TGTGCCAGCAGCCAAGATGCCACTGGCGGGGATGCTTTCTTT.

This rearrangement joins TRBV4-2 to TRBJ1-2, with D uncertain. There are 16 residues in the CDR3. Germline CDR1 reads LGHNA; CDR2 reads YNFKEQ. Trimming pared 0 bases from V and 6 bases from J, leaving 17 bases between. CDR3 region: CASSQESPSTPDGYTF. CDR3 bases: TGTGCCAGCAGCCAAGAATCCCCAAGTACGCCGGATGGCTACACCTTC.

This clone was detected only once. The rearrangement joins TRBV28 to TRBJ1-6; no definite D call. Germline V lookup: CDR1 MDHEN, CDR2 SYDVKM. V was clipped by 6 bases and J by 0 bases, with 12 bases between them. This CDR3 has 16 residues. As DNA, the CDR3 is TGTGCCAGCAGCCCCATAGGGAGCTCCTATAATTCACCCCTCCACTTT. This codes for CASSPIGSSYNSPLHF. Complete variable domain (other parts from reference TRBV28 and TRBJ1-6): DVKVTQSSRYLVKRTGEKVFLECVQDMDHENMFWYRQDPGLGLRLIYFSYDVKMKEKGDIPEGYSVSREKKERFSLILESASTNQTSMYLCASSPIGSSYNSPLHFGNGTRLTVT.